A single sample is the source of the 9 T cell receptor beta chains below, sequenced in a study of neurological immune-mediated disorders. TCRdb called the 5' RACE reads again in MiXCR, with one record for every CDR3 protein. The data hold about 49,000 distinct CDR3 sequences, with 9% to 10% observed a single time. Time point reported: longitudinal time-point 1 (baseline). Sequencing used PBMCs. These receptors were taken from a woman aged 40 to 50 in good health.

This clonotype was counted ten times or more. V is TRBV20-1 and J is TRBJ2-7; TRBD1 matches at 7 bases. V lost 1 base and J lost 7; bases outside the gene matches: 16. The CDR3 contains 16 residues. Germline CDR1 is DFQATT and CDR2 is SNEGSKA (reference sequence). The CDR3 protein is CSARASGGPQLGEQYF. The CDR3 nucleotides are TGCAGTGCTAGAGCTTCAGGGGGACCCCAACTAGGGGAGCAGTACTTC.

This clonotype was counted many times. V gene TRBV29-1 combines with J gene TRBJ2-5, with 8 bases identical to TRBD1. The V gene's germline CDR1 is SQVTM and CDR2 ANQGSEA. The trim removed 6 bases at V and 5 bases at J, leaving 5 bases unmatched. The CDR3 runs to 12 residues. DNA of the CDR3: TGCAGCGTAACAGGGGGTATCGAGACCCAGTACTTC. Its translation: CSVTGGIETQYF.

This clonotype was counted ten times or more. This chain joins TRBV10-3 and TRBJ1-2; the D gene is possibly TRBD1 (5 bases). CDR3 length equals 11 residues. Germline CDR1 ENHRY, CDR2 SYGVKD. Trimming left V 8 bases short and J 3 bases short, with 7 bases between. The CDR3 is CAISQDYGYTF. CDR3 DNA: TGTGCCATCTCACAGGACTATGGCTACACCTTC.

This clonotype was seen repeatedly, ten times or more. The chain carries TRBV7-3 and TRBJ2-7; D tentatively reads TRBD1 or TRBD2 (6 bases each). The germline V gene encodes CDR1 SGHTA and CDR2 FQGTGA. V was pared by 5 bases and J by 2 bases, with 16 bases between. This CDR3 is built from 15 residues. The CDR3 DNA reads as TGTGCCAGCAGCCCCGGAGGGGCAGGGGCCTACGAGCAGTACTTC. This codes for CASSPGGAGAYEQYF. Based on the CDR3 plus reference TRBV7-3 and TRBJ2-7, the full variable domain is GAGVSQTPSNKVTEKGKYVELRCDPISGHTALYWYRQSLGQGPEFLIYFQGTGAADDSGLPNDRFFAVRPEGSVSTLKIQRTERGDSAVYLCASSPGGAGAYEQYFGPGTRLTVT.

The table lists this clonotype with a few counts. The chain combines TRBV5-1 with TRBJ2-5, with D possibly being TRBD2 (5 bases). Trimming removed 5 bases at V and 1 base at J, with 12 bases between. The germline CDR1 and CDR2 sequences are SGHRS and YFSETQ. This CDR3 is 14 amino acids long. CDR3 nucleotide sequence: TGCGCCAGCAGTCCCCTACTAGTCCAAGAGACCCAGTACTTC. Translation gives CASSPLLVQETQYF.

This clonotype was detected many times. The V and J genes are TRBV29-1 and TRBJ2-1, with D hard to call. Germline V lookup: CDR1 SQVTM, CDR2 ANQGSEA. This CDR3 region has 11 residues. V was pared by 3 bases and J by 10 bases, with 10 bases between. CDR3 residues: CSVDRVWEQFF. CDR3 DNA: TGCAGCGTTGATCGGGTTTGGGAGCAGTTCTTC.

By sample fraction, this clonotype is medium-sized. As DNA, the CDR3 is TGTGCCACCAGCAGAGACGACAGCTATAATTCACCCCTCCACTTT. It specifies CATSRDDSYNSPLHF. V gene TRBV15 combines with J gene TRBJ1-6; weak D call: TRBD1 (5 bases). CDR3 size: 15 residues. Germline values: CDR1 LNHNV, CDR2 YYDKDF (reference sequence). Between the trimmed V and J ends, which lost 0 bases and 3 bases, there was a span of 6 bases.

This clonotype was seen repeatedly, ten times or more. V and J are TRBV12-3 or TRBV12-4 and TRBJ2-5; the D gene is possibly TRBD2 (6 bases). The CDR3 spans 14 residues. Between the trimmed V and J ends, which lost 2 bases and 4 bases, there was a span of 11 bases. CDR3 in amino acids: CASSLNPGGETQYF. CDR3 DNA sequence: TGTGCCAGCAGTTTAAACCCCGGGGGAGAGACCCAGTACTTC.

This clonotype was seen at least ten times. CDR3 in amino acids: CASSLSRSYEQYF. CDR3 DNA: TGTGCCAGCAGTTTATCGAGGTCCTACGAGCAGTACTTC. The rearrangement uses TRBV27 and TRBJ2-7, with D hard to call. There are 13 residues in the CDR3. Germline V CDR1 and CDR2: MNHEY, SMNVEV (reference sequence). Between the trimmed V and J ends, which lost 0 bases and 1 base, there was a span of 4 bases.